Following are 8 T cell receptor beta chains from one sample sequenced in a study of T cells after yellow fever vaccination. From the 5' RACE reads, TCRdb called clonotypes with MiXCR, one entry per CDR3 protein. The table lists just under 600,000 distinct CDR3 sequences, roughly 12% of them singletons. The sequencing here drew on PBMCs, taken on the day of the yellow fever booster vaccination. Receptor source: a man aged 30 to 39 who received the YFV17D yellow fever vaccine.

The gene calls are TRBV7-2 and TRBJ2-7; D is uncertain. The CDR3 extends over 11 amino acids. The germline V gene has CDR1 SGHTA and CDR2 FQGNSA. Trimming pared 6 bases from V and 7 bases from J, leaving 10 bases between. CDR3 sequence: CASRPSPEQYF. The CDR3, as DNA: TGTGCCAGCAGGCCGTCGCCAGAGCAGTACTTC. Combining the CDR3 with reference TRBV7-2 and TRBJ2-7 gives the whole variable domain GAGVSQSPSNKVTEKGKDVELRCDPISGHTALYWYRQSLGQGLEFLIYFQGNSAPDKSGLPSDRFSAERTGGSVSTLTIQRTQQEDSAVYLCASRPSPEQYFGPGTRLTVT.

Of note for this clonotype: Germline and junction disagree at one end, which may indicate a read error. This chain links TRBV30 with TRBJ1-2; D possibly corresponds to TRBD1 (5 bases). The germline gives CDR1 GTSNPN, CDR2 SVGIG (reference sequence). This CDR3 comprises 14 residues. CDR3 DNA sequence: TGTGCCTGGGCCGGGTACGCCAGGGACTATGGCGACACCTTC. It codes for CAWAGYARDYGDTF.

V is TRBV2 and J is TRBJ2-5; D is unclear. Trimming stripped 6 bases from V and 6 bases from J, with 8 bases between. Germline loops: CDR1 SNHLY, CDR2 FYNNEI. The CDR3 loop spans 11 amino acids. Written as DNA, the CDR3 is TGTGCCAGCAGCCTTACCCAGACCCAGTACTTC. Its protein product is CASSLTQTQYF. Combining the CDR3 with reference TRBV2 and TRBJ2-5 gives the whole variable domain EPEVTQTPSHQVTQMGQEVILRCVPISNHLYFYWYRQILGQKVEFLVSFYNNEISEKSEIFDDQFSVERPDGSNFTLKIRSTKLEDSAMYFCASSLTQTQYFGPGTRLLVL.

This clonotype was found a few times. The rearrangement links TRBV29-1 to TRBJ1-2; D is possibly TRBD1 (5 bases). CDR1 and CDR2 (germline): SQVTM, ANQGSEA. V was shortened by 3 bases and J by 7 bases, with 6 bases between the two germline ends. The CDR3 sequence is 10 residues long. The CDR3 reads CSVDRGGYTF. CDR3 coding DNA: TGCAGCGTTGATAGGGGTGGCTACACCTTC.

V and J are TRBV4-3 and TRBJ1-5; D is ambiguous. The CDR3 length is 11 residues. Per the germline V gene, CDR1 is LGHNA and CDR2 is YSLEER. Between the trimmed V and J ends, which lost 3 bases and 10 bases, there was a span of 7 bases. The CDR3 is CASSHERPQHF. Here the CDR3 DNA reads TGCGCCAGCAGCCACGAGCGACCCCAGCATTTT.

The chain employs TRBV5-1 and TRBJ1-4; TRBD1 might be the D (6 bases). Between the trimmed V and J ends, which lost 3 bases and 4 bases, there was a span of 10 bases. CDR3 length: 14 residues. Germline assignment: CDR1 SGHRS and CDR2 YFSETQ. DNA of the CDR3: TGCGCCAGCAGCTGGAGGGGGATTAATGAAAAACTGTTTTTT. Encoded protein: CASSWRGINEKLFF.

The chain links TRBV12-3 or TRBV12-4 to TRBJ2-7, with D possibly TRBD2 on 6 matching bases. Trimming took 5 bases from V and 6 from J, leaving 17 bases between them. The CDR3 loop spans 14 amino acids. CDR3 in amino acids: CASSRDFSLPEQYF. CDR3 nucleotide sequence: TGTGCCAGCAGTCGGGACTTCTCTTTGCCCGAGCAGTACTTC.

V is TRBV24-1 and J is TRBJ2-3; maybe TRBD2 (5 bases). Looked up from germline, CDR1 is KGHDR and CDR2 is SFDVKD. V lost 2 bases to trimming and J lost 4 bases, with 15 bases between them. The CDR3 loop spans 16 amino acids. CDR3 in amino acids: CATSDSDGLAPDTQYF. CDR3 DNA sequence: TGTGCCACCAGTGATTCCGACGGACTTGCCCCAGATACGCAGTATTTT.